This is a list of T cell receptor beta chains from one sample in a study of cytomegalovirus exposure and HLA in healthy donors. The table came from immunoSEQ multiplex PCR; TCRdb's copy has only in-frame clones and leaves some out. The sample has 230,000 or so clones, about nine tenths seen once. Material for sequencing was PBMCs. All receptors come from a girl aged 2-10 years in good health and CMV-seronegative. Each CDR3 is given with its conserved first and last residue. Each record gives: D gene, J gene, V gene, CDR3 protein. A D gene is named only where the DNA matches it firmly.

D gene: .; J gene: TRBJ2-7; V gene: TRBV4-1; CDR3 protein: CASSQLSGSSYEQYF
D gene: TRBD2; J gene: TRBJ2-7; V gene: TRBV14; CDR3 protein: CASSDPGLASEQYF
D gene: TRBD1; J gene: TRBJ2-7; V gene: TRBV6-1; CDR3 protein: CASNRQGPSYEQYF
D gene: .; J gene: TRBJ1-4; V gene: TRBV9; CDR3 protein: CASSVGRRDSEGRTNEKLFF
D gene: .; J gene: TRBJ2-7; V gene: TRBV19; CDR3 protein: CASSRSGNYEQYF
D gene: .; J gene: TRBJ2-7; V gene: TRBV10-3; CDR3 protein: CAIRSGGMTYEQYF
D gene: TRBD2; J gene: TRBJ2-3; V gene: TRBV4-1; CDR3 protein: CASSPRTSGGSDPSTDTQYF
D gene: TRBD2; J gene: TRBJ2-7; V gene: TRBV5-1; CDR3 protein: CASRGGVNEQYF
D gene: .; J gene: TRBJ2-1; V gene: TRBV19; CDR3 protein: CASSMGATYNEQFF
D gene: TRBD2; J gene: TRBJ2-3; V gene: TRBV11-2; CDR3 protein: CASSSRLAGNLRYPDTQYF
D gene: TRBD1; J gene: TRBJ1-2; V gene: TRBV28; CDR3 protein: CASTGTGAHYGYTF
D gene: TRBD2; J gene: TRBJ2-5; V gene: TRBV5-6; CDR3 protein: CASSLTGGPGETQYF
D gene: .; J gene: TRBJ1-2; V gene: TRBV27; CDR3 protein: CASSLGGESGYTF
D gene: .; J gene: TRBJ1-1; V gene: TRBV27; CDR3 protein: CASSPGSGTEAFF
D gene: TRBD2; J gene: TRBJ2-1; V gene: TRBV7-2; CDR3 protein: CASSSGLAGGQQFF
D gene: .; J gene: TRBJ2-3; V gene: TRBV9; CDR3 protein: CASSVVGSPDTQYF
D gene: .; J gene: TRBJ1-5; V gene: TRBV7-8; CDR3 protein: CASSFEGQSNQPQHF
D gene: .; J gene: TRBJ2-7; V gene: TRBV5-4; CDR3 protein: CASSPWGHSSYEQYF
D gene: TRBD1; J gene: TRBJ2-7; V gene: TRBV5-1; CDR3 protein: CASSFDRGAEQYF
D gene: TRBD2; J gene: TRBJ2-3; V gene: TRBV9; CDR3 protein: CASSDPSGWLAGRSDTQYF
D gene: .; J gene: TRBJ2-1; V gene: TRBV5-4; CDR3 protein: CASSGVLNEQFF
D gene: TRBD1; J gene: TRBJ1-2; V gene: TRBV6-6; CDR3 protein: CASSVTGDNVGYTF
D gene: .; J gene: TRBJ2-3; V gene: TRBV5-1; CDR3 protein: CASSISGASTDTQYF
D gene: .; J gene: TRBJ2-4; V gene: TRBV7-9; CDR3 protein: CASSENRASRGENIQYF
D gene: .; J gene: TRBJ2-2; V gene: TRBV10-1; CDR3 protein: CASSETPPGVTSGELFF
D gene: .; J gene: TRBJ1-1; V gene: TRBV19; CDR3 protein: CASIYGALGTEAFF
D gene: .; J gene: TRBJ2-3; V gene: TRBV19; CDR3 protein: CASSKAAGGTDTQYF